Shown below are 18 T cell receptor beta chains from a single sample sequenced in a study of tumor-infiltrating lymphocytes in localized non-small cell lung cancer. Clones were sequenced by immunoSEQ multiplex PCR, and TCRdb holds only the in-frame ones, with some missing. The table records 10,000 to 15,000 clones, over 75% of them present only once. Sample: uninvolved lung tissue not adjacent to the tumor. Receptors were obtained from a human donor with non-small cell lung cancer.

This clone was seen more than once but under ten times. The chain carries TRBV2 and TRBJ1-1, with D possibly matching TRBD1 (5 bases). Trimming took off 6 bases at V and 8 bases at J, with 16 bases between the two ends. This CDR3 spans 13 amino acids. The germline V gene has CDR1 SNHLY and CDR2 FYNNEI. DNA for the CDR3: TGTGCCAGCAGAGATTGGGTAAGGGGAGAAGCTTTCTTT. It encodes CASRDWVRGEAFF.

The gene calls are TRBV29-1 and TRBJ1-1; maybe TRBD1 (6 bases). This CDR3 region has 15 residues. Per germline, CDR1 SQVTM and CDR2 ANQGSEA. V was cut by 7 bases and J by 4 bases, with 22 bases left in between. The CDR3 is CSAWGAGGKSTEAFF. As DNA, the CDR3 is TGCAGCGCCTGGGGGGCGGGGGGAAAAAGCACTGAAGCTTTCTTT.

J is TRBJ1-2 and V is TRBV5-1, with D uncertain. CDR3 length: 14 residues. Germline assignment: CDR1 SGHRS and CDR2 YFSETQ. The ends were cut back, 0 bases at V and 3 bases at J, with 9 bases in the middle. The CDR3: CASSLVASYYGYTF. Here the CDR3 DNA reads TGCGCCAGCAGCTTGGTAGCCAGTTACTATGGCTACACCTTC. Looking up the rest from reference TRBV5-1 and TRBJ1-2 gives the full variable domain: KAGVTQTPRYLIKTRGQQVTLSCSPISGHRSVSWYQQTPGQGLQFLFEYFSETQRNKGNFPGRFSGRQFSNSRSEMNVSTLELGDSALYLCASSLVASYYGYTFGSGTRLTVV.

The V gene is TRBV30, the J gene TRBJ1-2; maybe TRBD1 (5 bases). From germline, CDR1 is GTSNPN and CDR2 SVGIG (reference sequence). Trimming took off 5 bases at V and 8 bases at J, with 18 bases between the two ends. CDR3 length equals 13 residues. The CDR3 DNA sequence: TGTGCCTGGGGTTCCGGGACCCTCTGGGGCTACACCTTC. It is translated as CAWGSGTLWGYTF.

The V and J genes are TRBV27 and TRBJ1-1, with TRBD1 matching 10 bases. CDR1 and CDR2 from the germline V gene are MNHEY and SMNVEV (reference sequence). The CDR3 spans 12 residues. V lost 8 bases to trimming and J lost 8 bases; unmatched junction nucleotides: 5. The CDR3, as DNA: TGTGCCAGCCGGGACAGGGGATCCGAAGCTTTCTTT. This codes for CASRDRGSEAFF.

This clone was counted once. The CDR3 is CASSESWEGRENEQFF. The CDR3 DNA reads TGTGCCAGCAGTGAGTCGTGGGAGGGCCGGGAAAATGAGCAGTTCTTC. The chain combines TRBV6-1 with TRBJ2-1; TRBD2 matches at 7 bases. CDR1 is MNHNS, CDR2 SASEGT, per germline. The CDR3 extends over 16 amino acids. J gave up 7 bases and V 3 bases, and 12 bases lay outside the gene matches.

The chain uses TRBV9 and TRBJ1-6, with D possibly matching TRBD1 (6 bases). Per germline, CDR1 SGDLS and CDR2 YYNGEE. This CDR3 spans 14 amino acids. The germline V and J ends were trimmed by 2 bases and 10 bases, with 13 bases remaining between them. CDR3 bases: TGTGCCAGCAGCGTCAGGGGTCCGGGATCACCCCTCCACTTT. Amino acids: CASSVRGPGSPLHF.

The CDR3 spells CASGVGGTYNEQFF. The CDR3, as DNA: TGTGCCAGCGGGGTCGGCGGAACCTACAATGAGCAGTTCTTC. The genes are TRBV5-4 and TRBJ2-1; D not certain. The CDR3 has 14 residues. CDR1 and CDR2 (germline): SGHNT, YYREEE (reference sequence). The V and J ends lost 7 bases and 2 bases respectively, with 13 bases between them.

This chain joins TRBV9 and TRBJ2-5; the D gene is possibly TRBD1 (5 bases). The CDR3 contains 14 residues. Germline assignment: CDR1 SGDLS and CDR2 YYNGEE. The germline V and J ends were trimmed by 3 bases and 0 bases, with 9 bases remaining between them. Here the CDR3 reads CASSAPTDQETQYF. In DNA form, the CDR3 reads TGTGCCAGCAGCGCCCCGACAGACCAAGAGACCCAGTACTTC.

The gene calls are TRBV7-8 and TRBJ1-2, with a possible D match to TRBD1 (5 bases). This CDR3 has 13 residues. Trimming left V 3 bases short and J 2 bases short, with 7 bases between. Germline V gene lookup returns CDR1 SGHVS and CDR2 FQNEAQ. This CDR3 is CASSLTENYGYTF. The CDR3 nucleotides are TGTGCCAGCAGCTTGACAGAGAACTATGGCTACACCTTC.

This clone is a singleton in its sample. The V call is TRBV18, the J call TRBJ1-2; the D is unclear. This CDR3 contains 13 residues. Per the germline V gene, CDR1 is KGHSH and CDR2 is LQKENI. Trimming took off 1 base at V and 7 bases at J, with 10 bases between the two ends. CDR3 residues: CASSPQKDTGYTF. The CDR3 nucleotides are TGTGCCAGCTCACCACAAAAGGATACTGGCTACACCTTC. Together with reference TRBV18 and TRBJ1-2, the CDR3 gives the full variable domain: NAGVMQNPRHLVRRRGQEARLRCSPMKGHSHVYWYRQLPEEGLKFMVYLQKENIIDESGMPKERFSAEFPKEGPSILRIQQVVRGDSAAYFCASSPQKDTGYTFGSGTRLTVV.

CDR3 nucleotides: TGTGCCAGCATTGGGACAGGGGGCACATACGAGCAGTACTTC. Amino acids: CASIGTGGTYEQYF. This rearrangement joins TRBV28 to TRBJ2-7; TRBD1 aligns across 12 bases. Germline CDR1 MDHEN, CDR2 SYDVKM. The J segment lost 4 bases and the V segment lost 7 bases, leaving 5 bases of the junction unmatched. CDR3 length equals 14 residues.

This chain uses TRBV11-2 with TRBJ2-7; 12 bases fit TRBD1. Germline V CDR1 and CDR2: SGHAT, FQNNGV. The CDR3 totals 15 residues. V was pared by 6 bases and J by 12 bases, with 15 bases of the junction left unmatched. CDR3: CASRGTGGGPPRAYF. CDR3 DNA: TGTGCCAGCAGAGGGACAGGGGGCGGTCCGCCCCGCGCGTACTTC.

The rearrangement uses TRBV14 and TRBJ2-1; tentatively, D is TRBD2 (5 bases). Trimming cost V 1 base and J 10 bases, with 5 bases left between them. The CDR3 runs to 11 residues. Germline V lookup: CDR1 SGHDN, CDR2 FVKESK. CDR3 in DNA: TGTGCCAGCAGCCAAGGAGGGGAGCAGTTCTTC. The encoded protein is CASSQGGEQFF.

The rearrangement joins TRBV6-1 to TRBJ1-2, with D uncertain. Germline V gene lookup returns CDR1 MNHNS and CDR2 SASEGT. The CDR3 covers 14 residues. The V end was cut by 1 base, the J end by 5 bases, with 11 bases between. This CDR3 is CASSEGPDTYGYTF. The CDR3 nucleotides are TGTGCCAGCAGTGAAGGTCCAGATACATATGGCTACACCTTC.

The chain recombines TRBV7-2 with TRBJ2-1; 13 bases agree with TRBD2. CDR3 length: 19 residues. Germline CDR1 and CDR2: SGHTA and FQGNSA. V gave up 5 bases and J gave up 0 bases; unmatched junction bases: 10. The CDR3: CASSRRLAGGGSSYNEQFF. CDR3 nucleotide sequence: TGTGCCAGCAGCCGCCGACTAGCGGGGGGCGGAAGCTCCTACAATGAGCAGTTCTTC.

On this clone: Sequence at one end of the junction differs from germline and may be a read error. The chain combines TRBV5-1 with TRBJ2-3; D is ambiguous. This CDR3 comprises 14 residues. The germline V gene has CDR1 SGHRS and CDR2 YFSETQ. Here the CDR3 reads CASSLGLVTDTQYF. DNA for the CDR3: TGCGCCAGCAGTTTGGGTCTAGTCACGGATACGCAGTATTTT.

The chain links TRBV5-6 to TRBJ2-4; D possibly uses TRBD1 or TRBD2 (6 bases each). V gave up 4 bases and J gave up 6 bases, with 20 bases separating them. The germline gives CDR1 SGHDT, CDR2 YYEEEE. The CDR3 loop spans 16 amino acids. Here the CDR3 reads CASSPGAGYRGNIQYF. The CDR3 DNA reads as TGTGCCAGCAGCCCGGGGGCAGGGTATCGGGGAAACATTCAGTACTTC.